One and the same sample provided the 9 T cell receptor beta chains below, sequenced in a study of circulating tumor DNA in untreated peripheral T-cell lymphoma. The method was immunoSEQ multiplex PCR; TCRdb's version includes in-frame clones alone and lacks a portion of them. Of 9,500 to 12,000 clones in the sample, around 76% were seen once. The sequenced material came from tumor tissue. These receptors were obtained from a human donor with peripheral T-cell lymphoma.

V and J are TRBV7-6 and TRBJ1-4; 7 bases align to TRBD1. Germline V lookup: CDR1 SGHVS, CDR2 FNYEAQ. The CDR3 runs 17 residues. Unmatched junction bases numbered 11, after V lost 7 bases and J lost 0 bases. As DNA, the CDR3 is TGTGCCAGCACCCTCCGGGGACAGCGTGCAACTAATGAAAAACTGTTTTTT. Translating gives CASTLRGQRATNEKLFF.

The chain recombines TRBV19 with TRBJ1-3; no clear D. The CDR3 runs to 13 residues. The ends were cut back, 8 bases at V and 4 bases at J, with 12 bases in the middle. Germline V gene data show CDR1 as LNHDA and CDR2 as SQIVND (reference sequence). The CDR3 coding sequence is TGTGCCAGTCGATTAGGAGCAGGAAACACCATATATTTT. Its translation is CASRLGAGNTIYF. Full variable domain (rest looked up from reference TRBV19 and TRBJ1-3): DGGITQSPKYLFRKEGQNVTLSCEQNLNHDAMYWYRQDPGQGLRLIYYSQIVNDFQKGDIAEGYSVSREKKESFPLTVTSAQKNPTAFYLCASRLGAGNTIYFGEGSWLTVV.

This chain connects TRBV10-2 to TRBJ2-2, with D uncertain. This CDR3 comprises 12 residues. Trimming left V 4 bases short and J 6 bases short, with 6 bases between. CDR1 and CDR2 from the germline V gene are WSHSY and SAAADI. The CDR3 is CASSVNAGELFF. DNA for the CDR3: TGCGCCAGCAGTGTAAACGCCGGGGAGCTGTTTTTT.

The chain is built from TRBV6-8 and TRBJ2-2; D remains ambiguous. CDR1 MNHGY and CDR2 SAAAGT come from the germline V gene. The CDR3 totals 13 residues. Trimming took 2 bases from V and 5 from J, leaving 6 bases between them. The CDR3, as DNA: TGTGCCAGCAGTTACCTAGGGACCGGGGAGCTGTTTTTT. It translates to CASSYLGTGELFF.

The chain combines TRBV19 with TRBJ2-5; D not resolved. Germline V gene data show CDR1 as LNHDA and CDR2 as SQIVND (reference sequence). Trimming shortened V by 0 bases and J by 6 bases, and 5 bases separated the two germline ends. This CDR3 is 12 amino acids long. DNA of the CDR3: TGTGCCAGTAGTATAGACCGGCAGACCCAGTACTTC. It specifies CASSIDRQTQYF.

The gene calls are TRBV9 and TRBJ2-2; possible D gene TRBD2, 6 bases. Germline CDR1 reads SGDLS; CDR2 reads YYNGEE. The V gene lost 3 bases and the J gene lost 2 bases, with 14 bases spanning the gap. CDR3 size: 16 residues. In nucleotides, the CDR3 is TGTGCCAGCAGCGCAGTCGGGACTGAAAACACCGGGGAGCTGTTTTTT. Translated, it gives CASSAVGTENTGELFF.

A few counts support this clone. The chain carries TRBV28 and TRBJ2-7, with TRBD1 as a possible D gene (5 bases). Germline loops: CDR1 MDHEN, CDR2 SYDVKM. This CDR3 has 15 residues. V shed 6 bases and J shed 1 base, with 16 bases lying between them. CDR3 in DNA: TGTGCCAGCAGCCCTCTGACAGTCTCATCCTACGAGCAGTACTTC. The encoded protein is CASSPLTVSSYEQYF.

The CDR3 nucleotides read TGCGCCAGCAGCTTGGCGGTAGGGGGGGATACCCCCCGTTACAATGAGCAGTTCTTC. Protein product: CASSLAVGGDTPRYNEQFF. The chain joins TRBV5-1 to TRBJ2-1; D is possibly TRBD2 (7 bases). CDR1 is SGHRS and CDR2 is YFSETQ in the germline V gene. Trimming removed 0 bases at V and 4 bases at J, with 23 bases between. The CDR3 runs to 19 residues.

The J gene is TRBJ1-5, the V gene TRBV10-2; possible D gene TRBD1, 5 bases. The CDR3 extends over 17 amino acids. CDR1 and CDR2 from the germline V gene are WSHSY and SAAADI. Trimming shortened V by 4 bases and J by 1 base, and 17 bases separated the two germline ends. CDR3 loop: CASSALGLGGSNQPQHF. In DNA form, the CDR3 reads TGCGCCAGCAGTGCCCTGGGACTGGGGGGAAGCAATCAGCCCCAGCATTTT.